Sequencing of this TCR beta chain was carried out in a study of metastatic and nonmetastatic thyroid tumors. Study at large: Patients with malignant and benign thyroid disease provided blood and tumor or nodule tissue, whose repertoires were compared.

Thyroid surgery was preceded by no treatment in any patient. In the authors' methods: Clinicopathological groups supplied CDR3 differences that were used to build a distant-metastasis classifier for papillary thyroid cancer. TCRdb redid the clone calls on the PCR reads using MiXCR. The V and J calls follow TCRdb's processing rather than the paper's. The data contain roughly 40,000 clones, about 12% of them singletons. V lost 5 bases and J 5 bases, leaving 19 bases between the germline ends. Germline-derived CDR1 and CDR2 are SGHTA and FQGNSA. The CDR3 sequence is 15 residues long. This sequence originates from a male donor with papillary thyroid cancer or a benign thyroid nodule (not recorded which). Some clones in this sample may be carry-over from other donors' samples. The chain recombines TRBV7-2 with TRBJ2-7, with D possibly matching TRBD2 (5 bases). The specimen was blood. This chain's CDR3 is CASSRNGGLSDEQYF. For the CDR3, the DNA is TGTGCCAGCAGCCGGAACGGAGGATTAAGCGACGAGCAGTACTTC.